The clone carrying this TCR beta chain has a handful of counts. The target antigen is unknown. This entry is derived from a study of STAT5B mutations in CD4+ large granular lymphocyte leukemia. Study-wide findings and caveats: Patient CD4-sorted repertoires looked more clonal than healthy CD4+ repertoires, even without putative leukemic clones.

V dropped 5 bases and J dropped 2 bases, with 9 bases sitting between them. Looked up from germline, CDR1 is SNHLY and CDR2 is FYNNEI. This CDR3 comprises 13 residues. Either unselected PBMC or bead-purified CD4+, CD4+CD8+, CD57+ or CD56+ cells were sequenced. Data came from immunoSEQ multiplex PCR; TCRdb stores just in-frame clones and leaves some out. This repertoire shows several thousand clones, roughly 72% found once; its top ten account for over 60%. The rearrangement joins TRBV2 to TRBJ1-1, with D possibly matching TRBD1 (6 bases). Sample: PBMCs. The sequence derives from a man between 65 and 79 years old with CD4+ T-cell large granular lymphocyte leukemia. For the CDR3, the DNA is TGTGCCAGCAGTCCAGGGGTTAACACTGAAGCTTTCTTT. It yields the protein CASSPGVNTEAFF.